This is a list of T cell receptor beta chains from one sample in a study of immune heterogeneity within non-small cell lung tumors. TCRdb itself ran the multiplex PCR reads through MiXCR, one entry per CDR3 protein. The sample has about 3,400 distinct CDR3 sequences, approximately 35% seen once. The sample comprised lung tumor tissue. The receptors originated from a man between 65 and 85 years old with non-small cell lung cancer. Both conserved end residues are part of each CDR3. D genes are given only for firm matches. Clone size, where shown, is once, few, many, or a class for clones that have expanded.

CDR3 DNA: TGCAGTGCTAGTCCCCCCAGGGGGTTGACTGAAGCTTTCTTT
CDR3 protein: CSASPPRGLTEAFF
J gene: TRBJ1-1
clone size: -
V gene: TRBV20-1
D gene: TRBD1

CDR3 DNA: TGTGCCAGCAGCCAAGATCCCACTGAAGCTTTCTTT
CDR3 protein: CASSQDPTEAFF
J gene: TRBJ1-1
clone size: few
V gene: TRBV3-1
D gene: -

CDR3 DNA: TGTGCCAGCAGCCAGGCGGGGGGCGGCTACGAGCAGTACTTC
CDR3 protein: CASSQAGGGYEQYF
J gene: TRBJ2-7
clone size: -
V gene: TRBV4-2
D gene: TRBD2

CDR3 DNA: TGTGCCAGCAGTTTCGGGACAGGTTACAATCAGCCCCAGCATTTT
CDR3 protein: CASSFGTGYNQPQHF
J gene: TRBJ1-5
clone size: -
V gene: TRBV28
D gene: TRBD1

CDR3 DNA: TGTGCCAGCAGCTTGGAACAGGAGCAGTTCTTC
CDR3 protein: CASSLEQEQFF
J gene: TRBJ2-1
clone size: -
V gene: TRBV5-6
D gene: -

CDR3 DNA: TGTGCCAGCAGCTTGGTGGCGGGGGCGAACACCGGGGAGCTGTTTTTT
CDR3 protein: CASSLVAGANTGELFF
J gene: TRBJ2-2
clone size: once
V gene: TRBV5-6
D gene: TRBD2

CDR3 DNA: TGCGCCAGCAGCCAAGCCCCAGGACAGGGCTGGTCACCCCTCCACTTT
CDR3 protein: CASSQAPGQGWSPLHF
J gene: TRBJ1-6
clone size: few
V gene: TRBV4-1
D gene: TRBD1

CDR3 DNA: TGTGCCAGCAGTTTAACCGGGAACCGACACGAGCAGTACTTC
CDR3 protein: CASSLTGNRHEQYF
J gene: TRBJ2-7
clone size: -
V gene: TRBV27
D gene: -

CDR3 DNA: TGTGCCAGTAGTATCCCACGCACTGAAGCTTTCTTT
CDR3 protein: CASSIPRTEAFF
J gene: TRBJ1-1
clone size: few
V gene: TRBV19
D gene: -

CDR3 DNA: TGTGCCAGCAGTTCTCCGGGACAGGGCACAGATACGCAGTATTTT
CDR3 protein: CASSSPGQGTDTQYF
J gene: TRBJ2-3
clone size: few
V gene: TRBV6-1
D gene: TRBD1

CDR3 DNA: TGTGCCAGCAGCGTAGTTCGGGGAGTGGAAAAACTGTTTTTT
CDR3 protein: CASSVVRGVEKLFF
J gene: TRBJ1-4
clone size: -
V gene: TRBV9
D gene: -

CDR3 DNA: TGTGCCAGCAGCCAAAGCAGGGGGCTAGGCTACACCTTC
CDR3 protein: CASSQSRGLGYTF
J gene: TRBJ1-2
clone size: -
V gene: TRBV4-2
D gene: TRBD1

CDR3 DNA: TGCAGTGCTTCCGGGACAGGGTACAATGAGCAGTTCTTC
CDR3 protein: CSASGTGYNEQFF
J gene: TRBJ2-1
clone size: few
V gene: TRBV20-1
D gene: TRBD1

CDR3 DNA: TGCAGTGTTGCCGGGCCCCCCTCCGGCACTGAAGCTTTCTTT
CDR3 protein: CSVAGPPSGTEAFF
J gene: TRBJ1-1
clone size: -
V gene: TRBV20-1
D gene: -

CDR3 DNA: TGTGCCAGCAGCTCCCTTTCCTACGAGCAGTACTTC
CDR3 protein: CASSSLSYEQYF
J gene: TRBJ2-7
clone size: -
V gene: TRBV11-3
D gene: -

CDR3 DNA: TGTGCCAGCAGCGGGGGACTAGCGGGAGATATTGAGCAGTTCTTC
CDR3 protein: CASSGGLAGDIEQFF
J gene: TRBJ2-1
clone size: -
V gene: TRBV7-9
D gene: TRBD2

CDR3 DNA: TGTGCCAGCAGACGCCGACGGGAGGATTCACCCCTCCACTTT
CDR3 protein: CASRRRREDSPLHF
J gene: TRBJ1-6
clone size: large
V gene: TRBV6-1
D gene: -

CDR3 DNA: TGTGCCAGCAACTCGAACACTGAAGCTTTCTTT
CDR3 protein: CASNSNTEAFF
J gene: TRBJ1-1
clone size: few
V gene: TRBV3-1
D gene: -

CDR3 DNA: TGTGCCAGCAGCTTGGAAAGAGCGGGAGGCTCCTACAATGAGCAGTTCTTC
CDR3 protein: CASSLERAGGSYNEQFF
J gene: TRBJ2-1
clone size: -
V gene: TRBV5-7
D gene: TRBD2

CDR3 DNA: TGTGCCAGCAGCTTAGTACAGACTAGCGAAGATGAGCAGTTCTTC
CDR3 protein: CASSLVQTSEDEQFF
J gene: TRBJ2-1
clone size: few
V gene: TRBV7-9
D gene: TRBD2

CDR3 DNA: TGTGCCAGCAGGGGCGGAGTTGAGCAGTTCTTC
CDR3 protein: CASRGGVEQFF
J gene: TRBJ2-1
clone size: few
V gene: TRBV11-1
D gene: -

CDR3 DNA: TGTGCCAGCAGTTACGGGACAGGGAGGGATCAGCCCCAGCATTTT
CDR3 protein: CASSYGTGRDQPQHF
J gene: TRBJ1-5
clone size: -
V gene: TRBV6-2/TRBV6-3
D gene: TRBD1

CDR3 DNA: TGCAGTGCTAGAGTTTCGGGACAGGGGGTTTACGAGCAGTACTTC
CDR3 protein: CSARVSGQGVYEQYF
J gene: TRBJ2-7
clone size: -
V gene: TRBV20-1
D gene: TRBD1

CDR3 DNA: TGTGCCAGCAGCTTGGAAGGGGGCGGAACTGAAGCTTTCTTT
CDR3 protein: CASSLEGGGTEAFF
J gene: TRBJ1-1
clone size: -
V gene: TRBV5-5
D gene: TRBD1

CDR3 DNA: TGTGCCAGTAGTAGACCGGGACAGGGTAACACTGAAGCTTTCTTT
CDR3 protein: CASSRPGQGNTEAFF
J gene: TRBJ1-1
clone size: -
V gene: TRBV19
D gene: TRBD1

CDR3 DNA: TGTGCCAGCAGCCAAGGAGATCGGGGGAACACCGGGGAGCTGTTTTTT
CDR3 protein: CASSQGDRGNTGELFF
J gene: TRBJ2-2
clone size: few
V gene: TRBV3-1
D gene: -